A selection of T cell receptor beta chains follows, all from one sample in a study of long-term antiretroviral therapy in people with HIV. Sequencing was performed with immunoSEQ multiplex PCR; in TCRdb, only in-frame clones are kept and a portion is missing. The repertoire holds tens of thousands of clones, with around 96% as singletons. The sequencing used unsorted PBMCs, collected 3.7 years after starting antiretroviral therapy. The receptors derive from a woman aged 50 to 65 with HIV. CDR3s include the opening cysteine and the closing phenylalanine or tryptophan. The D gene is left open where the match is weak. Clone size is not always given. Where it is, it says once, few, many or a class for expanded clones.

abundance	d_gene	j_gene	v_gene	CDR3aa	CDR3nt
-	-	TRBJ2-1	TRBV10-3	CAISVGDQSYNEQFF	TGTGCCATCAGCGTCGGGGACCAATCCTACAATGAGCAGTTCTTC
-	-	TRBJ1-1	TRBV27	CASSFGATLEAFF	TGTGCCAGCAGTTTCGGGGCAACGCTTGAAGCTTTCTTT
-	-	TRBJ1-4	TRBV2	CASGRQAATNEKLFF	TGTGCCAGCGGAAGACAGGCGGCAACTAATGAAAAACTGTTTTTT
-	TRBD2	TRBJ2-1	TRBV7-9	CASSLAKAGGATYNEQFF	TGTGCCAGCAGCTTAGCAAAAGCGGGGGGCGCCACCTACAATGAGCAGTTCTTC
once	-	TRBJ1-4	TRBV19	CASSTKRGNQNEKLFF	TGTGCCAGTAGTACCAAACGGGGCAACCAAAATGAAAAACTGTTTTTT
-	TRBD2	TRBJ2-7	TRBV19	CASSMGEGSSYEQYF	TGTGCCAGTAGTATGGGGGAGGGCAGCTCCTACGAGCAGTACTTC
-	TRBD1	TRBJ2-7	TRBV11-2	CASSSGQGPYEQYF	TGTGCCAGCAGCTCGGGACAGGGACCCTACGAGCAGTACTTC
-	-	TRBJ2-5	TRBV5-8	CASSLRAAQETQYF	TGTGCCAGCAGCTTGCGGGCAGCCCAAGAGACCCAGTACTTC
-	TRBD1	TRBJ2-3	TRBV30	CACRDRAGFTDTQYF	TGTGCCTGTCGTGACAGGGCGGGTTTCACAGATACGCAGTATTTT
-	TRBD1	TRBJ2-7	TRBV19	CASSPSRGTGVDEQYF	TGTGCCAGTAGTCCAAGCCGCGGGACAGGGGTGGACGAGCAGTACTTC
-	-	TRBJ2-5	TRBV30	CAGSRGGDQETQYF	TGTGCCGGTTCCAGGGGAGGGGATCAAGAGACCCAGTACTTC
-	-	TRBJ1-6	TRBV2	CASSDPGVNNSPLHF	TGTGCCAGCAGTGATCCAGGGGTCAATAATTCACCCCTCCACTTT
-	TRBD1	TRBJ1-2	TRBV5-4	CASSLGTGTNYGYTF	TGTGCCAGCAGCTTGGGGACAGGGACTAACTATGGCTACACCTTC
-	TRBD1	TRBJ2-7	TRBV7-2	CASSSSGTGLYEQYF	TGTGCCAGCAGCTCTTCCGGGACAGGGCTCTACGAGCAGTACTTC
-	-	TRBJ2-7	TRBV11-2	CASSLNGVGGSYEQYF	TGTGCCAGCAGCCTGAATGGGGTGGGGGGCTCCTACGAGCAGTACTTC
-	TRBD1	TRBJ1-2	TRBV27	CASSLGTAYGYTF	TGTGCCAGCAGTTTGGGGACAGCCTATGGCTACACCTTC
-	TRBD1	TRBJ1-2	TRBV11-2	CASSLEPLRQGGYGYTF	TGTGCCAGCAGCTTAGAACCTCTTCGACAGGGGGGCTATGGCTACACCTTC
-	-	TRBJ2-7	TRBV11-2	CASSSSPGYEQYF	TGTGCCAGCAGCTCCTCCCCGGGGTACGAGCAGTACTTC
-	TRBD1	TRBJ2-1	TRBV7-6	CASSFRFGTGNNNEQFF	TGTGCCAGCAGCTTTAGATTCGGGACAGGGAACAACAATGAGCAGTTCTTC
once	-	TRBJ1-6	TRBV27	CASRQVGPSPLHF	TGTGCCAGCAGACAGGTGGGGCCTTCACCCCTCCACTTT
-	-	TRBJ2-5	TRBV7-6	CASSLVLLKQETQYF	TGTGCCAGCAGCTTAGTCTTGTTAAAACAAGAGACCCAGTACTTC
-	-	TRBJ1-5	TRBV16	CASSLPGQPQPQHF	TGTGCCAGCAGCCTCCCCGGACAGCCCCAGCCCCAGCATTTT
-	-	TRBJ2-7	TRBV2	CASSKENYEQYF	TGTGCCAGCAGTAAAGAAAACTACGAGCAGTACTTC
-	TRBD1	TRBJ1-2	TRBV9	CASSFGTGGDYGYTF	TGTGCCAGCAGCTTCGGGACAGGGGGCGACTATGGCTACACCTTC
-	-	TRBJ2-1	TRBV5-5	CASSLAHRVRRDEQFF	TGTGCCAGCAGCTTGGCCCACAGGGTTAGGAGGGATGAGCAGTTCTTC
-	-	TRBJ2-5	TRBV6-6	CASEMGETQYF	TGTGCCTCCGAAATGGGAGAGACCCAGTACTTC
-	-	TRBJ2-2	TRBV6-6	CASSLLGGPNTGELFF	TGTGCCAGCAGTTTATTAGGGGGTCCGAACACCGGGGAGCTGTTTTTT
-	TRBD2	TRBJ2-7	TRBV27	CASSRTLAGGYEQYF	TGTGCCAGCAGCCGAACTCTAGCGGGGGGGTACGAGCAGTACTTC
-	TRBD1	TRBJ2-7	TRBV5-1	CASSLGDRVIYEQYF	TGCGCCAGCAGCTTGGGTGACAGGGTTATTTACGAGCAGTACTTC
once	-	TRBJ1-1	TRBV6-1	CASSADGSSTEAFF	TGTGCCAGCAGCGCAGACGGGTCAAGTACTGAAGCTTTCTTT
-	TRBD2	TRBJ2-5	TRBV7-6	CASSLNLAGGQETQYF	TGTGCCAGCAGCTTAAACTTAGCGGGGGGGCAAGAGACCCAGTACTTC
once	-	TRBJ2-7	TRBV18	CASSPARFSYEQYF	TGTGCCAGCTCACCAGCCCGGTTTTCCTACGAGCAGTACTTC
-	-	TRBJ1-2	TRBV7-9	CASSLEMAGYTF	TGTGCCAGCAGCTTAGAAATGGCCGGCTACACCTTC
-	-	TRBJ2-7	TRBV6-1	CASSEAVRSYEQYF	TGTGCCAGCAGTGAAGCCGTTCGGTCCTACGAGCAGTACTTC
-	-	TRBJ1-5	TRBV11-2	CASSLGQSISNQPQHF	TGTGCCAGCAGCTTAGGGCAGAGTATCAGCAATCAGCCCCAGCATTTT
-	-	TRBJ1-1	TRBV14	CASSQDVAGRAFF	TGTGCCAGCAGCCAAGATGTGGCCGGGAGAGCTTTCTTT
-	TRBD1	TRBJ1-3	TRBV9	CASSVGSMQGARGNTIYF	TGTGCCAGCAGCGTAGGTTCCATGCAGGGGGCGCGTGGAAACACCATATATTTT
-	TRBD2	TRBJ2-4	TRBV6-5	CASSFTDPGTRNIQYF	TGTGCCAGCAGTTTCACAGACCCCGGGACTAGAAACATTCAGTACTTC
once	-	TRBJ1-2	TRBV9	CASSVRQREGYTF	TGTGCCAGCAGCGTACGGCAGCGTGAGGGCTACACCTTC
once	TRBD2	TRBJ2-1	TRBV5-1	CASSPLAASYNEQFF	TGCGCCAGCAGCCCGCTAGCGGCCTCCTACAATGAGCAGTTCTTC
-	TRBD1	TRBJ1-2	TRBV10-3	CAISGTGEDGYTF	TGTGCCATCAGTGGGACAGGGGAGGATGGCTACACCTTC
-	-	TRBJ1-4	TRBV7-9	CASSLEAATNEKLFF	TGTGCCAGCAGCTTAGAAGCAGCAACTAATGAAAAACTGTTTTTT
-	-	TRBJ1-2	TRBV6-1	CASREPKNYGYTF	TGTGCCAGCAGAGAACCAAAGAACTATGGCTACACCTTC
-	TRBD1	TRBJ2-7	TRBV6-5	CASRQQGATYEQYF	TGTGCCAGCAGGCAACAGGGGGCTACCTACGAGCAGTACTTC
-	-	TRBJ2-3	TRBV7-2	CASSLAGGQTDTQYF	TGTGCCAGCAGCTTAGCGGGGGGCCAAACAGATACGCAGTATTTT
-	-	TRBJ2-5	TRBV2	CASSEPLEGGQETQYF	TGTGCCAGCAGTGAACCTCTTGAAGGGGGCCAAGAGACCCAGTACTTC
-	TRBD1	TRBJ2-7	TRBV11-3	CASSALPTGPPKVSYEQYF	TGTGCCAGCAGCGCCTTACCGACAGGGCCCCCTAAGGTGTCCTACGAGCAGTACTTC
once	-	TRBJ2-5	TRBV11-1	CASSLVTIKETQYF	TGTGCCAGCAGCTTAGTGACAATAAAAGAGACCCAGTACTTC
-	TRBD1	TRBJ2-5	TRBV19	CASSITGGEETQYF	TGTGCCAGTAGTATAACAGGGGGCGAAGAGACCCAGTACTTC
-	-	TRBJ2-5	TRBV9	CASSTPFGAGDLIQETQYF	TGTGCCAGCAGCACACCTTTCGGGGCAGGGGACTTAATCCAAGAGACCCAGTACTTC
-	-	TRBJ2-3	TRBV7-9	CASSVDSPSTDTQYF	TGTGCCAGCAGCGTGGACAGCCCGAGCACAGATACGCAGTATTTT
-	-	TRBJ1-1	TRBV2	CASRGTANTEAFF	TGTGCCAGCAGGGGAACAGCGAACACTGAAGCTTTCTTT
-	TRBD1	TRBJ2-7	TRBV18	CASSPARDSSYEQYF	TGTGCCAGCTCACCGGCTCGGGACAGCTCCTACGAGCAGTACTTC
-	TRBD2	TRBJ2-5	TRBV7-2	CASSYRGVTQYF	TGTGCCAGCAGCTACCGGGGGGTGACCCAGTACTTC
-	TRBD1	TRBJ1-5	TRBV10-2	CASTRTGRTNQPQHF	TGCGCCAGCACCCGGACAGGCCGTACCAATCAGCCCCAGCATTTT
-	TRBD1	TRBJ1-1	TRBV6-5	CASTGELEAFF	TGTGCCAGTACAGGGGAACTAGAAGCTTTCTTT
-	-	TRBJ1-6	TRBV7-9	CASSPGGPLHF	TGTGCCAGCAGCCCGGGCGGACCCCTCCACTTT
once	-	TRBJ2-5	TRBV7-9	CASSLSEVLRGETQYF	TGTGCCAGCAGCCTTAGTGAGGTCTTAAGGGGAGAGACCCAGTACTTC
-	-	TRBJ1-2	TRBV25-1	CASSVQGSGGYTF	TGTGCCAGCAGCGTCCAGGGTAGCGGTGGCTACACCTTC